What follows are 2 T cell receptor beta chains derived from one specimen sequenced in a study of beta chain features in type 1 diabetes. General study points: Among all four CD4+ subsets, Type 1 diabetes patients had TCRB CDR3s that were moderately but significantly shorter.

Reverse transcription of all isolated RNA meant that expressed TCRB transcripts were sequenced. TCRdb keeps only in-frame clones here, not all; method: immunoSEQ multiplex PCR. The top ten hold 0.028% of the sample, which has approximately 260,000 clones, roughly 22% seen once. These receptors have no identified antigens. Source material: naive CD4+ T cells from blood. These receptors were obtained from a woman aged 40 to 50 with type 1 diabetes.

The rearrangement uses TRBV2 and TRBJ2-1; a possible D gene is TRBD1 (6 bases). From germline, CDR1 is SNHLY and CDR2 FYNNEI. The V gene lost 2 bases and the J gene lost 16 bases, with 18 bases spanning the gap. This CDR3 has 13 amino acids. CDR3 sequence: CASSEWGPLGRFF. CDR3 sequence (DNA): TGTGCCAGCAGTGAATGGGGGCCGCTCGGCCGTTTCTTC.

The chain uses TRBV21-1 and TRBJ2-2; TRBD2, the table's D call, was not compared with the DNA. TRBV21-1 is flagged as a pseudogene. This CDR3 spans 14 amino acids. The CDR3 DNA sequence: TGTGCCAGCAGCAAACGAGCGAGAAGCGGGGAGCTGTTTTTT. This codes for CASSKRARSGELFF.